A single sample gave rise to the 32 T cell receptor beta chains below, sequenced in a study of cytomegalovirus exposure and HLA in healthy donors. The PCR had 60 Vbeta and 13 Jbeta primers. This table comes from immunoSEQ multiplex PCR, and its TCRdb copy is limited to in-frame clones, with some not included. The sample holds approximately 100,000 clones. The sequenced material came from PBMCs. These receptor sequences come from a man between 45 and 60 years old in good health and CMV-seropositive.

The genes are TRBV19 and TRBJ1-5; D may be TRBD1 (5 bases). V shed 6 bases and J shed 6 bases, with 18 bases lying between them. The CDR3 is made up of 15 amino acids. The germline gives CDR1 LNHDA, CDR2 SQIVND (reference sequence). For the CDR3, the DNA is TGTGCCAGTAGCCCAGCGCAATGGGGGGGTCAGCCCCAGCATTTT. This codes for CASSPAQWGGQPQHF.

The chain couples TRBV15 to TRBJ1-1; the D gene is possibly TRBD1 (6 bases). V was clipped by 3 bases and J by 11 bases, with 16 bases between them. CDR1 is LNHNV, CDR2 YYDKDF, per germline (reference sequence). The CDR3 spans 13 residues. CDR3 nucleotide sequence: TGTGCCACCAGCAGTGTATTCAGGGGACGGGCTTTCTTT. This sequence encodes CATSSVFRGRAFF.

The chain recombines TRBV27 with TRBJ1-2, with D perhaps TRBD1 (6 bases). The germline V gene has CDR1 MNHEY and CDR2 SMNVEV (reference sequence). Trimming took off 0 bases at V and 4 bases at J, with 12 bases between the two ends. The CDR3 contains 15 residues. CDR3 amino acids: CASSLSHRDPYGYTF. Written as DNA, the CDR3 is TGTGCCAGCAGTTTATCGCACAGGGATCCCTATGGCTACACCTTC.

The gene calls are TRBV30 and TRBJ1-2; no clear D. The CDR3 loop spans 15 amino acids. Looked up from germline, CDR1 is GTSNPN and CDR2 is SVGIG (reference sequence). The V and J ends lost 0 bases and 4 bases respectively, with 15 bases between them. CDR3 bases: TGTGCCTGGAGTGTCGGAGGTATGGGGTCCTATGGCTACACCTTC. It is translated as CAWSVGGMGSYGYTF.

V and J are TRBV15 and TRBJ2-7; 8 nucleotides align to TRBD2. The germline V gene has CDR1 LNHNV and CDR2 YYDKDF (reference sequence). Losses at the gene ends were 5 bases for V and 2 bases for J; bases not matched to a gene: 2. The CDR3 totals 13 residues. DNA for the CDR3: TGTGCCACCAGCGATAGCGGGGCCTACGAGCAGTACGTC. Encoded protein: CATSDSGAYEQYV.

V and J are TRBV6-5 and TRBJ2-3; TRBD2 agrees at 11 bases. Germline CDR1 is MNHEY and CDR2 is SVGAGI. This CDR3 region has 16 residues. With V trimmed by 4 bases and J by 1 base, 4 bases remained unmatched. The CDR3: CASSSPLAGGTDTQYF. The DNA of the CDR3 is TGTGCCAGCAGTTCCCCACTAGCGGGAGGCACAGATACGCAGTATTTT.

The genes are TRBV9 and TRBJ2-5, with 12 bases identical to TRBD1. The CDR3 extends over 16 amino acids. Per germline, CDR1 SGDLS and CDR2 YYNGEE. V dropped 3 bases and J dropped 5; count of bases not matched to a gene: 8. CDR3 amino acids: CASSALSGQGAETQYF. CDR3 DNA sequence: TGTGCCAGCAGCGCCCTATCGGGACAGGGGGCGGAGACCCAGTACTTC.

J is TRBJ1-1 and V is TRBV7-9; D is perhaps TRBD1 (5 bases). The CDR3 totals 14 residues. Trimming pared 6 bases from V and 2 bases from J, leaving 13 bases between. Germline values: CDR1 SEHNR, CDR2 FQNEAQ (reference sequence). The CDR3 coding sequence is TGTGCCAGCAGAACGGGGGGACCTAACACTGAAGCTTTCTTT. As protein: CASRTGGPNTEAFF.

J is TRBJ1-1 and V is TRBV6-1; D gene uncertain. The CDR3 runs to 13 residues. The germline CDR1 and CDR2 sequences are MNHNS and SASEGT. In DNA, the CDR3 is TGTGCTTCCAGACGGGTGGGGAACACTGAAGCTTTCTTT. Encoded protein: CASRRVGNTEAFF.

This chain uses TRBV4-2 with TRBJ2-1; 11 bases agree with TRBD2. The V segment lost 6 bases and the J segment 5 bases; nucleotides outside the gene matches: 6. CDR1 is LGHNA and CDR2 is YNFKEQ in the germline V gene. This CDR3 comprises 15 residues. The CDR3 here is CASSPTGLADNEQFF. CDR3 DNA: TGTGCCAGCAGTCCGACGGGACTAGCGGACAATGAGCAGTTCTTC.

The chain has TRBV11-1 and TRBJ2-5; D ambiguous. V gave up 4 bases and J gave up 5 bases, with 8 bases separating them. This CDR3 spans 12 amino acids. The germline CDR1 and CDR2 sequences are SGHAT and FQDESV (reference sequence). The CDR3 DNA sequence: TGTGCCAGCAGCTCCGTTCGGGAGACCCAGTACTTC. This gives the protein CASSSVRETQYF.

This sequence joins TRBV30 and TRBJ2-7; 9 nucleotides line up with TRBD1. The CDR3 covers 15 residues. Per germline, CDR1 GTSNPN and CDR2 SVGIG (reference sequence). The trim removed 8 bases at V and 3 bases at J, leaving 14 bases unmatched. CDR3 nucleotides: TGTGCCGGCCAAAGGATAGGGACAGGGCGCTACGAGCAGTACTTC. Residues: CAGQRIGTGRYEQYF.

This rearrangement joins TRBV7-2 to TRBJ1-5; TRBD1 matches at 7 bases. Germline V gene sequence: CDR1 SGHTA, CDR2 FQGNSA. V lost 6 bases, J lost 9 bases, and 11 bases stayed unmatched. The CDR3 runs to 14 residues. The CDR3: CASSFDRAGPPQHF. The CDR3 DNA follows: TGTGCCAGCAGTTTTGACAGGGCAGGACCGCCCCAGCATTTT.

The CDR3 loop is CASSPTGSLGQPQHF. The CDR3 DNA reads as TGTGCCAGTAGTCCCACAGGGTCGTTGGGTCAGCCCCAGCATTTT. The chain couples TRBV19 to TRBJ1-5, with D maybe TRBD1 (6 bases). V lost 5 bases and J lost 6, with 17 bases in between. The length of the CDR3 is 15 residues. Per germline, CDR1 LNHDA and CDR2 SQIVND (reference sequence).

The chain carries TRBV4-1 and TRBJ2-1, with D perhaps matching TRBD2 (6 bases). Trimming removed 4 bases at V and 0 bases at J, with 13 bases between. Germline loops: CDR1 MGHRA, CDR2 YSYEKL. This CDR3 has 16 residues. The CDR3 nucleotides read TGCGCCAGCAGCCCATACGGGGGACCCTCCTACAATGAGCAGTTCTTC. It is translated as CASSPYGGPSYNEQFF.

The chain is built from TRBV18 and TRBJ1-1, with TRBD1 matching 7 bases. Germline V gives CDR1 KGHSH, CDR2 LQKENI. This CDR3 has 14 residues. J gave up 1 base and V 6 bases, and 5 bases lay outside the gene matches. CDR3 nucleotides: TGTGCCAGCTCTTATGACAGGGCGAACACTGAAGCTTTCTTT. Its protein product is CASSYDRANTEAFF.

By frequency, this clone registers medium-sized. The chain joins TRBV7-9 to TRBJ1-1; TRBD1 matches 9 bases. V trimming: 4 bases; J trimming: 7 bases; junction bases outside the gene matches: 7. Germline CDR1 SEHNR, CDR2 FQNEAQ (reference sequence). This CDR3 region has 14 residues. The CDR3 loop reads CASSSGTGSFEAFF. The CDR3 DNA is TGTGCCAGCAGCTCCGGGACAGGGTCATTTGAAGCTTTCTTT.

The chain carries TRBV27 and TRBJ2-2; 9 nucleotides agree with TRBD2. The CDR3 spans 16 residues. V shed 1 base and J 1 base; nucleotides not matched to a gene: 1. Looked up from germline, CDR1 is MNHEY and CDR2 is SMNVEV (reference sequence). This chain's CDR3 is CASSLLTSGNTGELFF. The CDR3 DNA is TGTGCCAGCAGTTTATTGACTAGCGGGAACACCGGGGAGCTGTTTTTT.

The J gene is TRBJ2-3, the V gene TRBV5-1, with D possibly matching TRBD2 (5 bases). V was pared by 1 base and J by 1 base, with 16 bases between. This CDR3 is built from 17 residues. Germline V gene lookup returns CDR1 SGHRS and CDR2 YFSETQ. The CDR3 protein is CASSLISKRLRTDTQYF. The CDR3 DNA reads as TGCGCCAGCAGCTTGATTTCGAAGCGACTACGCACAGATACGCAGTATTTT.

V and J are TRBV5-1 and TRBJ2-2; D remains ambiguous. This CDR3 is 14 amino acids long. The germline V and J ends were trimmed by 0 bases and 4 bases, with 7 bases remaining between them. Germline values: CDR1 SGHRS, CDR2 YFSETQ. In DNA form, the CDR3 reads TGCGCCAGCAGCTTGGTAGGAGCCACCGGGGAGCTGTTTTTT. It is translated as CASSLVGATGELFF.

V gene TRBV6-5 combines with J gene TRBJ2-5; D uncertain. CDR1 and CDR2 (germline): MNHEY, SVGAGI. V dropped 2 bases and J dropped 5 bases, with 3 bases sitting between them. CDR3 length equals 11 residues. CDR3 residues: CASSYAETQYF. For the CDR3, the DNA is TGTGCCAGCAGTTACGCGGAGACCCAGTACTTC.

The chain has TRBV6-1 and TRBJ2-1; 9 positions match TRBD2. The V and J ends lost 2 bases and 8 bases, in that order; junction bases with no gene match: 10. CDR1 is MNHNS, CDR2 SASEGT, per germline. The CDR3 spans 16 residues. CDR3 coding DNA: TGTGCCAGCAGTGAATTTGGTAGCGGGAGCGTTTATGAGCAGTTCTTC. Its protein is CASSEFGSGSVYEQFF.

The chain is built from TRBV19 and TRBJ2-1, with TRBD2 matching over 8 bases. The CDR3 has 16 residues. Germline CDR1 and CDR2: LNHDA and SQIVND (reference sequence). The V and J ends lost 1 base and 10 bases, in that order; junction bases with no gene match: 12. The CDR3 is CASSIVGSGTLREQFF. The CDR3, as DNA: TGTGCCAGTAGTATAGTTGGTAGCGGGACATTAAGAGAGCAGTTCTTC. The variable domain in full, with the rest retrieved from reference TRBV19 and TRBJ2-1, is DGGITQSPKYLFRKEGQNVTLSCEQNLNHDAMYWYRQDPGQGLRLIYYSQIVNDFQKGDIAEGYSVSREKKESFPLTVTSAQKNPTAFYLCASSIVGSGTLREQFFGPGTRLTVL.

The chain is built from TRBV6-1 and TRBJ2-7; D is possibly TRBD2 (5 bases). The CDR3 contains 13 residues. The ends were cut back, 6 bases at V and 6 bases at J, with 15 bases in the middle. Germline V gene sequence: CDR1 MNHNS, CDR2 SASEGT. The CDR3 DNA follows: TGTGCCAGCAGAGTCACTAGGGCGGGCGAGCAGTACGTC. This gives the protein CASRVTRAGEQYV.

V is TRBV6-1 and J is TRBJ2-7, with 10 bases aligning to TRBD2. V trimming: 0 bases; J trimming: 6 bases; junction bases outside the gene matches: 5. Germline CDR1 is MNHNS and CDR2 is SASEGT. This CDR3 region has 15 residues. The CDR3 is CASSEAAGGGIEQYV. CDR3 DNA: TGTGCCAGCAGTGAAGCAGCGGGAGGGGGTATCGAGCAGTACGTC.

CDR3 sequence (DNA): TGTGCCAGCAGTATTCGGGACCTAGGGGGCGAAAAACTGTTTTTT. It is translated as CASSIRDLGGEKLFF. This rearrangement joins TRBV7-9 to TRBJ1-4, with TRBD1 matching over 7 bases. The CDR3 is 15 amino acids. Germline CDR1 is SEHNR and CDR2 is FQNEAQ (reference sequence). Unmatched junction bases numbered 12, after V lost 6 bases and J lost 8 bases.

The chain joins TRBV27 to TRBJ2-2; 14 bases agree with TRBD2. V lost 3 bases and J lost 1; bases outside the gene matches: 4. CDR3 length: 18 amino acids. CDR1 is MNHEY and CDR2 is SMNVEV in the germline V gene (reference sequence). Written as DNA, the CDR3 is TGTGCCAGCAGTTTCCAGGGACTAGCGGGGGTGAACACCGGGGAGCTGTTTTTT. Protein product: CASSFQGLAGVNTGELFF.

The CDR3 sequence is CASSLSGGLNQPQHF. Written as DNA, the CDR3 is TGTGCCAGCAGTTTATCGGGGGGACTCAATCAGCCCCAGCATTTT. The chain employs TRBV27 and TRBJ1-5, with a tentative D call TRBD1 (5 bases). Trimming left V 0 bases short and J 3 bases short, with 9 bases between. This CDR3 spans 15 amino acids. CDR1 is MNHEY and CDR2 is SMNVEV in the germline V gene (reference sequence).

The chain combines TRBV7-2 with TRBJ1-1; 9 bases match TRBD1. Trimming cost V 4 bases and J 5 bases; bases outside gene matches: 8. In germline, CDR1 is SGHTA, CDR2 FQGNSA. The CDR3 length is 15 residues. This chain's CDR3 is CASSSPDRGKTEAFF. The CDR3 DNA reads as TGTGCCAGCAGCTCCCCAGACAGGGGGAAGACTGAAGCTTTCTTT.

The rearrangement uses TRBV9 and TRBJ1-1; D is ambiguous. From germline, CDR1 is SGDLS and CDR2 YYNGEE. The CDR3 length is 14 residues. Trimming removed 0 bases from V and 4 bases from J, with 10 bases in between. The CDR3 coding sequence is TGTGCCAGCAGCGTAGGGGAGATCCGCACTGAAGCTTTCTTT. It encodes CASSVGEIRTEAFF.

CDR3 coding DNA: TGTGCCAGCAGCCATCGCCCAGGGGGCGAGCAGTACGTC. Protein product: CASSHRPGGEQYV. The chain recombines TRBV5-6 with TRBJ2-7; TRBD1 aligns across 7 bases. V shed 4 bases and J 6 bases; nucleotides not matched to a gene: 7. CDR1 is SGHDT and CDR2 is YYEEEE in the germline V gene. The CDR3 contains 13 residues.

V and J are TRBV11-2 and TRBJ1-1, with 7 nucleotides matching TRBD1. V trimming: 5 bases; J trimming: 7 bases; junction bases outside the gene matches: 7. Germline V gene lookup returns CDR1 SGHAT and CDR2 FQNNGV. The CDR3 is 13 amino acids. The CDR3 here is CASSITGDVEAFF. The CDR3 DNA sequence: TGTGCCAGCAGCATAACAGGGGATGTTGAAGCTTTCTTT.